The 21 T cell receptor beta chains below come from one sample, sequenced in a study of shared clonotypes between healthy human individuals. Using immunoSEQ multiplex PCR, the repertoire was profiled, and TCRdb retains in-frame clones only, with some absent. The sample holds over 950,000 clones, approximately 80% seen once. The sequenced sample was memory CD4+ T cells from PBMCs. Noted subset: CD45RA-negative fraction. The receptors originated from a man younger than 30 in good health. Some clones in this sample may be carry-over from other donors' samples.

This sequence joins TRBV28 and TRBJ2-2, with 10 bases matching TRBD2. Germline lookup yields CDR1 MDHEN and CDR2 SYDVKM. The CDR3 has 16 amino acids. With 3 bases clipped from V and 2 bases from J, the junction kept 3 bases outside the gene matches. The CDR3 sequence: CASSFGLADNTGELFF. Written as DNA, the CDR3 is TGTGCCAGCAGTTTCGGACTAGCGGATAACACCGGGGAGCTGTTTTTT.

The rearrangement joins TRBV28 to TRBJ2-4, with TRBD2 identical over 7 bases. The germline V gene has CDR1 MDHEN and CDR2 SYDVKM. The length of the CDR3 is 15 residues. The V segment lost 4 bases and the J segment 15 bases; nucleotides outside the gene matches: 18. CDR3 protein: CASSSRFSGPAVGYF. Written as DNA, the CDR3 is TGTGCCAGCAGTTCCCGATTTAGCGGGCCGGCGGTTGGGTACTTC.

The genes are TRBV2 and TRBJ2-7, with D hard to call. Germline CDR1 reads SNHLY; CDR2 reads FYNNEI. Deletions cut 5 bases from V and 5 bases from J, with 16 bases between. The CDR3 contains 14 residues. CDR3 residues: CASSKDPQDHEQYF. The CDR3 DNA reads TGTGCCAGCAGTAAAGATCCTCAGGACCACGAGCAGTACTTC.

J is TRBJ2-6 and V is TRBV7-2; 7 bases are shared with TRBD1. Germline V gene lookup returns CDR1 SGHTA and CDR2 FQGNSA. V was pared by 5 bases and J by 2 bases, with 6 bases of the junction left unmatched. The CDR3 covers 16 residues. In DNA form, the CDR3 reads TGTGCCAGCAGCCCCGGGACAGCCGCTGGGGCCAACGTCCTGACTTTC. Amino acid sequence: CASSPGTAAGANVLTF.

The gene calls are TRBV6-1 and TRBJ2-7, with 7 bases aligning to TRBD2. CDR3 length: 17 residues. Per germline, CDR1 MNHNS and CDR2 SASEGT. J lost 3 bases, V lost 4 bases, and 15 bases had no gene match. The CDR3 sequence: CASSARRGEGFIYEQYF. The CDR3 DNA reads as TGTGCCAGCAGTGCGCGTCGGGGGGAGGGATTCATCTACGAGCAGTACTTC.

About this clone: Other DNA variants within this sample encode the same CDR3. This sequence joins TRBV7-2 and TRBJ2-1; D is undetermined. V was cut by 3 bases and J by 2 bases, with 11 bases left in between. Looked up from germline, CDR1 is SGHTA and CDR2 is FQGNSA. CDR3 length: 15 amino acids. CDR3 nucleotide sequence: TGTGCCAGCAGCTTTCGGACGGACCCCTACAATGAGCAGTTCTTC. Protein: CASSFRTDPYNEQFF.

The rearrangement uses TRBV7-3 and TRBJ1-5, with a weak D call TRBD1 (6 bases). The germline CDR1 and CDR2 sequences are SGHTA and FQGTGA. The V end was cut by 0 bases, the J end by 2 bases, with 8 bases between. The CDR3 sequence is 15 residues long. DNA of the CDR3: TGTGCCAGCAGCTTAACGGGGGCGCGCAATCAGCCCCAGCATTTT. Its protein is CASSLTGARNQPQHF.

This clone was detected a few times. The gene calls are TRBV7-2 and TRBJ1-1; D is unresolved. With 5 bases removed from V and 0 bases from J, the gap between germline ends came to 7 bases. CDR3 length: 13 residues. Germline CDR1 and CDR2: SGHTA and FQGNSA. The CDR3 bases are TGTGCCAGCAGCCCAACATTGAACACTGAAGCTTTCTTT. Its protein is CASSPTLNTEAFF.

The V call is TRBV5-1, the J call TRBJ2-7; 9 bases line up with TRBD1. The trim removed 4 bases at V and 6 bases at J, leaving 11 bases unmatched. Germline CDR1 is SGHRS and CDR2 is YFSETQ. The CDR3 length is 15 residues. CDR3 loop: CASSVDRGRTSEQYF. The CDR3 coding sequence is TGCGCCAGCAGCGTGGACAGGGGAAGAACGAGCGAGCAGTACTTC.

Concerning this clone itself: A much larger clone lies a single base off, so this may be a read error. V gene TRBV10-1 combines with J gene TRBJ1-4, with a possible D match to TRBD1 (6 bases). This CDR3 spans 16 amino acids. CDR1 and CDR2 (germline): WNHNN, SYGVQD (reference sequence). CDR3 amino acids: CASSVKGGRNNEELFF. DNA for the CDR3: TGCGCCAGCAGTGTTAAGGGGGGGAGGAATAATGAAGAACTGTTTTTT.

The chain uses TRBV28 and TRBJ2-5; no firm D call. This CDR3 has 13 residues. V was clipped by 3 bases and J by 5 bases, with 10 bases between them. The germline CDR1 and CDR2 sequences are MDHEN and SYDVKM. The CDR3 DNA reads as TGTGCCAGCAGTTTCCTACCCCGGGAGACCCAGTACTTC. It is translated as CASSFLPRETQYF.

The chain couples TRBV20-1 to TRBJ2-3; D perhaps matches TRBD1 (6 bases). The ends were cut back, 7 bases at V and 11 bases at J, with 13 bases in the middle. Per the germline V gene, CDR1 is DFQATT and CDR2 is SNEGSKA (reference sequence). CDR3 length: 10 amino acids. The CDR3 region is CSGVFRGQYF. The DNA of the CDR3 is TGCAGTGGTGTATTCAGGGGGCAGTATTTT.

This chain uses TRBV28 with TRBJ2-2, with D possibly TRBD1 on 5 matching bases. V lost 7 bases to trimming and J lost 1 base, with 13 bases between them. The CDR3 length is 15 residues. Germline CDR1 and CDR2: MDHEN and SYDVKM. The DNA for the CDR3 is TGTGCCAGCAAGAGAGTCCAGGGGAACACCGGGGAGCTGTTTTTT. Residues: CASKRVQGNTGELFF.

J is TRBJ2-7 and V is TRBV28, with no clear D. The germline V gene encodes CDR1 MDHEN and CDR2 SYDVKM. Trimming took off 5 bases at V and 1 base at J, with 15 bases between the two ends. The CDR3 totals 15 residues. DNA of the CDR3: TGTGCCAGCAGTCCCCCGGGCCTGGAGTCCTACGAGCAGTACTTC. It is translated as CASSPPGLESYEQYF.

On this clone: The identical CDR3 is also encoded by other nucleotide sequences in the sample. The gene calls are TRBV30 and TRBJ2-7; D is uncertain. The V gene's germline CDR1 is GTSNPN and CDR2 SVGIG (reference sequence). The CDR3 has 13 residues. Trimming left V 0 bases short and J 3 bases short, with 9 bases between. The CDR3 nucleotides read TGTGCCTGGAGTGTAACGGGCATCTACGAGCAGTACTTC. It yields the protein CAWSVTGIYEQYF.

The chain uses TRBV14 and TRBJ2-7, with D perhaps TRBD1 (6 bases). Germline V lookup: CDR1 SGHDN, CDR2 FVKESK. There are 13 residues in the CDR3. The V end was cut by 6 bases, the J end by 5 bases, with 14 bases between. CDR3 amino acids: CASRQQGSHEQYF. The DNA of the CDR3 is TGTGCCAGCAGGCAGCAGGGGAGCCACGAGCAGTACTTC.

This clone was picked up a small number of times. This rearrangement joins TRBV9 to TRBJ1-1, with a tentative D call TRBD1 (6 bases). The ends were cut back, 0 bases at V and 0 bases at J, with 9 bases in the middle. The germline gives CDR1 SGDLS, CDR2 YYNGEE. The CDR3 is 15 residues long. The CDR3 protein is CASSVGGGVNTEAFF. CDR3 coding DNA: TGTGCCAGCAGCGTAGGAGGGGGTGTGAACACTGAAGCTTTCTTT.

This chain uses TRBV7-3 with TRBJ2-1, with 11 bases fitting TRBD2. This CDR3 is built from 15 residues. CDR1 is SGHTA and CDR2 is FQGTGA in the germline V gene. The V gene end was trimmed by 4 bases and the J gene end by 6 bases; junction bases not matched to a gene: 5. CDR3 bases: TGTGCCAGCAGCTCTCTAGCGGGAGGCAGCAATGAGCAGTTCTTC. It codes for CASSSLAGGSNEQFF.

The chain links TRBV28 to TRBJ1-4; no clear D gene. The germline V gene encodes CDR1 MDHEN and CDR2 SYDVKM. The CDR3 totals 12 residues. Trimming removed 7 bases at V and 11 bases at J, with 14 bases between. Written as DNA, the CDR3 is TGTGCCAGCAACAATCATATGGGGAAACTGTTTTTT. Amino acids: CASNNHMGKLFF.

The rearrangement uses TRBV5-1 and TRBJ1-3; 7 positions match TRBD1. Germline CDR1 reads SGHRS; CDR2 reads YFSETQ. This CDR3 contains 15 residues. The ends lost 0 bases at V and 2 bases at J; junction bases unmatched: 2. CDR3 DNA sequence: TGCGCCAGCAGCTTGGAAGGGACAGCTGGAAACACCATATATTTT. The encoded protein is CASSLEGTAGNTIYF.

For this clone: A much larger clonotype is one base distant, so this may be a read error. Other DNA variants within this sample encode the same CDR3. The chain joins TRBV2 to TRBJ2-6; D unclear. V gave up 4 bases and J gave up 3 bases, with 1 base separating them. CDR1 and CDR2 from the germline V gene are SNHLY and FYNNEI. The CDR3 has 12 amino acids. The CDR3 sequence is CASSVGANVLTF. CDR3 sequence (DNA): TGTGCCAGCAGTGTTGGGGCCAACGTCCTGACTTTC.